This record covers a single TCR beta chain. This entry is derived from a study of OX40 agonist ivuxolimab in advanced cancers. Overall study: The group had a mean age of about 60 years, ranged from roughly 20 to 80, and was 82.7% male.

Trimming removed 1 base at V and 0 bases at J, with 11 bases between. CDR1 MGHRA and CDR2 YSYEKL come from the germline V gene. This CDR3 has 16 amino acids. Using immunoSEQ multiplex PCR, the repertoire was profiled, and TCRdb retains in-frame clones only, with some absent. This sample has more than 25,000 clones, with 75% to 90% found just once. The chain recombines TRBV4-1 with TRBJ2-3, with D perhaps matching TRBD2 (6 bases). The TCR sequence derives from an adult with an advanced solid tumor such as melanoma, head and neck, liver or kidney cancer. This specimen consisted of CD4+ or CD8+ T cells sorted from blood, obtained in a trial of the OX40 agonist ivuxolimab. The CDR3 loop is CASSQGRAGSTDTQYF. In DNA form, the CDR3 reads TGCGCCAGCAGCCAAGGAAGGGCGGGAAGCACAGATACGCAGTATTTT.